The TCR beta chain described here comes from a study of cytomegalovirus exposure and HLA in healthy donors (dated by TCRdb to about 2017). As for the study more broadly: In an earlier analysis of 550 to 750 of the donors, 276 Gb of sequence data and roughly 100 million unique TCR beta sequences from 150 million to 200 million T cells were reported. An early release covering 550 to 700 HLA-typed donors comprised roughly 300 gigabases of sequencing data and tens of millions of unique TCR sequences. Of the approximately 400 genotyped donors, about 80% fell in the genetic ancestry cluster associated with self-reported Caucasian donors. The aim of the study was to test whether cataloging public T cell receptors could identify signatures of past pathogen exposure. The T cell repertoires of several hundred subjects were profiled by immunosequencing and related to cytomegalovirus serostatus. In addition to the first cohort of approximately 650 subjects, a separate validation cohort of approximately 130 different subjects was used. To predict cytomegalovirus infection status, the study brought together high-throughput TCR immunosequencing, statistical association of individual TCRs with disease status, and machine learning. To study patterns of TCR occurrence, a later analysis re-analyzed previously published TCR beta repertoires from 700 or so donors and added high-resolution HLA genotyping. Rather than using new phenotypic data, the later analysis identified candidate immune exposures from TCR beta sequences and from how often those sequences occurred across donors. An earlier analysis of approximately 580 of the donors used high-throughput TCR beta sequencing to judge whether each TCR beta V gene segment behaved as functional or pseudogenic. Donor age, sex, ethnicity and CMV serostatus were compiled alongside the repertoire data. In a later genetic analysis, genome-wide SNP genotypes for about three fifths of the 666 donors were used, and that subset was treated as a discovery cohort. Every discovery cohort repertoire had been produced on one sequencing platform. HLA typing included class I and class II loci at four-digit resolution. The number of donors typed differed by locus, with roughly 620-630 for A, B, C, DRB1 and DQB1, around 520 for DQA1, 600 to 610 for DPA1, and around 430 for DPB1. Roughly 5 DR-DQ haplotypes were handled as single units for association and clustering, since linkage in the cohort was strong. On average, roughly 240,000 unique TCR beta nucleotide sequences were sequenced per donor among fewer than 500 genotyped donors of the cohort, with 15% to 20% of those sequences being non-productive.

The cohort comprised more than 550 healthy bone marrow donors. At the time of sampling, every cohort member was nominally healthy, though immune exposures that went unrecorded were likely present. The donor tested CMV seropositive and was one of the 289 seropositive cohort members. A peripheral blood sample was collected from each donor, and TCR beta sequencing was performed on peripheral blood mononuclear cells. The Qiagen DNeasy Blood Extraction Kit was used to extract genomic DNA from the blood cell samples. Remarks on this clone: Its antigen specificity is not known. The sample holds no much larger clone one base away, and base qualities are not on file.

V and J are truncated by 0 bases and 3 bases respectively, leaving an intervening sequence of 10 bases. The germline V gene supplies CDR1 SGHRS and CDR2 YFSETQ. The cysteine opens and the phenylalanine closes a CDR3 of 14 amino acids. The retained sequence is limited to the CDR3, 42 bases, with the frame set at the first base. Results and caveats for the whole study, not just this receptor: A group of highly shared sequence variants was considered likely to be a technical artifact of the sequencing pipeline. In vitro tests confirmed that a few of the cytomegalovirus-associated TCR beta chains recognize cytomegalovirus antigens. A further reported finding was that TCR beta sequences accurately predicted the HLA-A and HLA-B alleles for most subjects in the first cohort. When HLA alleles, especially DR and DQ, strongly co-occurred, attributing TCR associations to individual alleles was difficult. The only immune exposure information available for the cohort was CMV serostatus. Broadly in line with IMGT annotations, most TCR beta V segments showed up in productive rearrangements about 90% or about 30% of the time in an earlier analysis of 587 of the donors. Because counts were too low, seventeen rarely observed V segments, including chromosome 9 orphons, were excluded from the earlier analysis of 587 of the donors. The study gave a list of 150 to 200 TCR beta chains associated with cytomegalovirus. Correlated functional status among segregating V segments might reflect linkage disequilibrium, but an unknown experimental factor could not be ruled out. The cohort was sequenced for TCR beta chains only, and without alpha or paired-chain data the features that could be detected were limited. At a false discovery rate of 0.05, a later analysis linked 16,951 TCR beta sequences to specific HLA alleles. In a later analysis, HLA-associated TCR beta chains were found to be more clonally expanded and to have lower generation probabilities than equally common non-associated chains. According to a later analysis, TCR association rates differed among HLA loci, with DRB1 alleles showing the most associated TCRs and HLA-C alleles showing the fewest. Presence/absence analyses assumed roughly uniform sequencing depth across donors, an assumption that may not hold. Because HLA typing was missing for some donors at each locus, association tests included only the typed subset. The authors suggested that the approach could potentially be generalized to other disease states and immunological phenotypes. According to a later analysis, most CMV-associated TCR beta chains appeared to be HLA-restricted, and the HLA associations seemed to be driven largely by CMV exposure. Across donors, most TCR sequences were observed very rarely, whereas some public TCRs were present in many individuals. Cytomegalovirus status was reported to be diagnosed by the classifier with high specificity and sensitivity in both the original and validation cohorts. Some IMGT-functional V segments, including TRBV6-2 and TRBV6-3, could not be told apart with the 87-base-pair reads, so those segments were excluded. Compared with the roughly 670-donor mean, donors in an Asian-associated ancestry cluster had fewer N-insertions in productive TCRs, according to a later genetic analysis. An association between a missense DCLRE1C variant and V-gene and J-gene trimming of TCR beta chains was found in a later genetic analysis and replicated in an independent cohort. A later analysis reported that several top co-occurrence clusters appeared linked to parvovirus B19, influenza, CMV and Epstein-Barr virus.

The method was the immunoSEQ multiplex PCR assay. For the multiplex PCR, a mixture combining 60 forward primers for TCR Vbeta segments and 13 reverse primers for TCR Jbeta segments was used. Amplification of the CDR3 region of rearranged TCR beta genes was performed with a multiplex PCR assay on genomic DNA. On the Illumina HiSeq System, the amplified TCR beta libraries were sequenced as 87-base-pair reads. Regarding the original processing steps: A later analysis tallied around 80 million unique TCR beta chains across the 666 repertoires, and roughly 11 million of those chains were shared by two or more donors. Raw reads were error-corrected and collapsed into unique sequences with a nearest-neighbor algorithm that merged closely related sequences to remove PCR and sequencing errors. Alignment of CDR3 sequences to IMGT reference sequences was used to assign V, D and J gene segments. For a sequence to be retained, a match of at least six nucleotides to both a V gene segment and a J gene segment was required. Rearrangements were classified as productive when the CDR3 lacked stop codons and remained in frame with V and J, and all other rearrangements were classified as non-productive. CDR3 was defined by IMGT convention, running from the second conserved V-encoded cysteine to the conserved J-encoded phenylalanine. In an earlier analysis of roughly 580 of the donors, sequences lacking an unambiguous match to a single V gene segment were excluded. In an earlier analysis of several hundred of the donors, a V segment was called functional when productive rearrangements were above 56.7%, and segregating when the standard deviation between donors exceeded 5%. A statistical classification framework was built for diagnosing cytomegalovirus status from the catalog of TCR beta chain sequences. A later analysis assigned V and J genes by comparing TCR nucleotide sequences with IMGT/GENE-DB human TR gene sequences. The TCRdist pipeline was used in a later analysis to assign CDR3 sequences and most-parsimonious VDJ recombination scenarios. In a later analysis, every TCR beta chain was defined by the combination of its CDR3 amino acid sequence and its V-gene family, and reads without a unique V-gene family were dropped. In a later analysis, 500 to 700 highly shared, low-generation-probability nucleotide sequences were removed to address suspected cross-contamination and a sequencing artifact. In a later analysis, a clonal expansion index for each public chain was calculated from normalized within-repertoire ranks of inferred template counts. In a later analysis, generation probabilities were computed with a VDJ recombination model fitted to out-of-frame rearrangements, and the resulting probabilities were checked against IGoR. In a later analysis, TCR-TCR, TCR-HLA and TCR-CMV co-occurrence was scored with hypergeometric tests, and a repertoire-size bias correction was applied to TCR pairs. To estimate false discovery rates, a later analysis permuted the HLA or CMV assignments 20 times. A later analysis grouped co-occurring TCRs with DBSCAN, adding TCRdist sequence similarity when clustering within HLA-allele-positive subsets. Repertoires with fewer than 30,000 or more than 120,000 public chains were left out of co-occurrence clustering, as were about 5 repertoires with anomalous nucleotide sharing. TCRdb took this table from immuneACCESS and kept in-frame rearrangements with V and J called. Such tables lack part of the clones; where checked against another copy, unresolved V genes explain under half of the gap, and the rest is unexplained. V, J and clone size are taken as reported in that table, and D and trimming were inferred from the DNA itself. In all, the sample holds about 160,000 clones, and approximately 80% of those were seen once. The biggest ten clones account for 9.7% of the sample.

Sequences were obtained from PBMCs. The chain is made from TRBV5-1 and TRBJ2-7, with the D gene uncertain. The source is a man younger than 35 in good health and CMV-seropositive. DNA sequence: TGCGCCAGCAGCTTGGGGCAGACTGACTACGAGCAGTACTTC. This translates into CASSLGQTDYEQYF. Outside the CDR3, residues come from the reference TRBV5-1 and TRBJ2-7 proteins, so the full variable domain is: KAGVTQTPRYLIKTRGQQVTLSCSPISGHRSVSWYQQTPGQGLQFLFEYFSETQRNKGNFPGRFSGRQFSNSRSEMNVSTLELGDSALYLCASSLGQTDYEQYFGPGTRLTVT.